This T cell receptor beta chain was captured in a study of regulatory T cells in long-lasting Graves disease. The CDR3 is 16 residues long. The germline V gene encodes CDR1 MGHRA and CDR2 YSYEKL. V dropped 7 bases and J dropped 4; count of bases not matched to a gene: 13. Both iRepertoire HTBI primers and Arm-PCR of CDR3 regions were used to build the TCR beta libraries. Each CDR3 protein gets one entry after TCRdb re-called the multiplex PCR reads with MiXCR. Of approximately 400,000 distinct CDR3 sequences in the sample, more than 12% were seen once. Findings and limits, study-wide: Favored gene segments in persistent disease were TRBV28, TRBJ1-2 and TRBJ2-5.

Time point described: newly diagnosed GD, antithyroid drugs for less than 3 months. There was RNA extracted from PBMCs, and the TCR library was made from it. Comment on this clonotype: No antigen is known for it.

These same records also appear under a second study, on T cells in Graves' hyperthyroidism and ophthalmopathy. That paper notes: Graves' hyperthyroidism without ophthalmopathy progression within 18 months was termed stable. Diagnoses were made from clinical symptoms, serum measures (thyroxine and TRAb), thyroid ultrasound and orbital computed tomography.

The starting material was peripheral blood mononuclear cells (PBMCs), obtained at new diagnosis, from a patient treated with antithyroid drugs. This chain connects TRBV4-1 to TRBJ2-1, with 7 nucleotides matching TRBD1. This receptor was identified in a woman younger than 45 with Graves disease. This CDR3 reads CASIREPGQSYNEQFF. For the CDR3, the DNA is TGCGCCAGCATCAGAGAGCCGGGACAGTCTTACAATGAGCAGTTCTTC.